This TCR beta chain emerged from a study of blood T cell repertoires in COVID-19. Recovered participants had two consecutive negative NP/OP PCR tests, healthcare professional clearance, or symptom resolution. This table comes from immunoSEQ multiplex PCR, and its TCRdb copy is limited to in-frame clones, with some not included. The sample has about 260,000 clones, around 86% seen once. Germline CDR1 is LGHNA and CDR2 is YSLEER. The V end lost 0 bases, the J end lost 4 bases, and 10 bases lay between the germline ends. The CDR3 is made up of 15 amino acids. The genes are TRBV4-3 and TRBJ1-5; a possible D gene is TRBD1 (5 bases). Sequencing was performed on PBMCs or T cells enriched from blood (not recorded which). This receptor was identified in a woman aged 45-59 years who had recovered from COVID-19. CDR3 sequence: CASSQETGYNQPQHF. In DNA form, the CDR3 reads TGCGCCAGCAGCCAAGAAACAGGTTATAATCAGCCCCAGCATTTT.